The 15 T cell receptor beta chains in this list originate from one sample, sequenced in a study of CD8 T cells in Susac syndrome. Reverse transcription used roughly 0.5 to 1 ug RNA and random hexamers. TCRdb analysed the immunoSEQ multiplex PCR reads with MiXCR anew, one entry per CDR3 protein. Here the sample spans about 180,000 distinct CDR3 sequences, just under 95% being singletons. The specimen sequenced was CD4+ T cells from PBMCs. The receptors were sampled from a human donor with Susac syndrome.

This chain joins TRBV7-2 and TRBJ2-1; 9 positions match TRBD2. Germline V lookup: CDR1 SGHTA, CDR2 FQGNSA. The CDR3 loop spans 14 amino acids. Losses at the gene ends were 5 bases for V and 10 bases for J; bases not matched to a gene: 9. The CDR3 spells CASSIFSGRREQFF. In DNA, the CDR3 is TGTGCCAGCAGCATCTTTAGCGGGAGACGCGAGCAGTTCTTC.

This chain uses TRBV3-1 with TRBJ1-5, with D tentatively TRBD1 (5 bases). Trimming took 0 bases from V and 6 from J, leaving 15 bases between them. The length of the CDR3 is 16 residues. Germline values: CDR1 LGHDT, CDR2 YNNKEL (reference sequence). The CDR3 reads CASSQEPGSPPQPQHF. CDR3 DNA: TGTGCCAGCAGCCAAGAACCAGGGTCCCCACCTCAGCCCCAGCATTTT.

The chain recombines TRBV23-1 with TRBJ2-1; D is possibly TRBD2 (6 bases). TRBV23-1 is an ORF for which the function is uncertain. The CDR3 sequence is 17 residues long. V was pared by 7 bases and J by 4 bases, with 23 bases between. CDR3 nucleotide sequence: TGCGCCAGCAACCCCATAACCTGCGGGATCGGTTACAATGAGCAGTTCTTC. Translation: CASNPITCGIGYNEQFF.

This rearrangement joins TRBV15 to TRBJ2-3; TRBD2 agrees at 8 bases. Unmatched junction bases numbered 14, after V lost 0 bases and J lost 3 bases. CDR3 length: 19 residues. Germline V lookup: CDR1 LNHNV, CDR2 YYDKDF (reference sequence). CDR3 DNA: TGTGCCACCAGCAGAGATGCCCTCAGGACTAGCAGGTTTACAGATACGCAGTATTTT. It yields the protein CATSRDALRTSRFTDTQYF. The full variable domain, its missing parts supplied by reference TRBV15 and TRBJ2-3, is DAMVIQNPRYQVTQFGKPVTLSCSQTLNHNVMYWYQQKSSQAPKLLFHYYDKDFNNEADTPDNFQSRRPNTSFCFLDIRSPGLGDTAMYLCATSRDALRTSRFTDTQYFGPGTRLTVL.

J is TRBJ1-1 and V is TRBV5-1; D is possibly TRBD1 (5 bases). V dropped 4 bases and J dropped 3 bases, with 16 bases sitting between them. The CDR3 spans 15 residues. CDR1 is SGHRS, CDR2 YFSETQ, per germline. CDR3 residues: CASSKTRVRDTEAFF. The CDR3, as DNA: TGCGCCAGCAGCAAAACCCGGGTCAGGGACACTGAAGCTTTCTTT. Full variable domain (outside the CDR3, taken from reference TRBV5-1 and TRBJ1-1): KAGVTQTPRYLIKTRGQQVTLSCSPISGHRSVSWYQQTPGQGLQFLFEYFSETQRNKGNFPGRFSGRQFSNSRSEMNVSTLELGDSALYLCASSKTRVRDTEAFFGQGTRLTVV.

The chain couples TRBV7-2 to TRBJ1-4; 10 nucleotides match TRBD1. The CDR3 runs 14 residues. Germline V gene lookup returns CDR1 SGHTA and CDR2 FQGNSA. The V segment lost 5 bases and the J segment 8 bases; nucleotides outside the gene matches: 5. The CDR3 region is CASSLRTGGEKLFF. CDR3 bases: TGTGCCAGCAGCCTCCGGACAGGGGGAGAAAAACTGTTTTTT.

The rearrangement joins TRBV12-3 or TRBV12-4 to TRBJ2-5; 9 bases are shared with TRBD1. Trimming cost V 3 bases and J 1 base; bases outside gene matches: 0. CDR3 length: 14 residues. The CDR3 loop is CASSLGQGQETQYF. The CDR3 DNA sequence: TGTGCCAGCAGTTTGGGACAGGGCCAAGAGACCCAGTACTTC.

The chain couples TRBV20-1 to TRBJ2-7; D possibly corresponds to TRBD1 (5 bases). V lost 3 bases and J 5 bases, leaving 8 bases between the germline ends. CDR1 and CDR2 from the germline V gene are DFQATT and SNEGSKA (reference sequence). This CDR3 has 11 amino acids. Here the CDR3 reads CSASSGNEQYF. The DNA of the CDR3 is TGCAGTGCTAGTTCAGGGAACGAGCAGTACTTC.

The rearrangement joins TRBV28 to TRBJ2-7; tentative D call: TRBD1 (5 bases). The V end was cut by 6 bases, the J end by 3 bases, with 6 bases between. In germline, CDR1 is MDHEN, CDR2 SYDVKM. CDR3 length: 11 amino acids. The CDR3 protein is CASRQDYEQYF. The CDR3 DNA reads TGTGCCAGCAGACAGGACTACGAGCAGTACTTC.

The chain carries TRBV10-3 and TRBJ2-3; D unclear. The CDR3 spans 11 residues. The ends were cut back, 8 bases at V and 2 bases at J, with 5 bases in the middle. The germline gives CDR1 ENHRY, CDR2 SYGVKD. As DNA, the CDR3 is TGTGCCATCCGGGCCACAGATACGCAGTATTTT. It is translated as CAIRATDTQYF.

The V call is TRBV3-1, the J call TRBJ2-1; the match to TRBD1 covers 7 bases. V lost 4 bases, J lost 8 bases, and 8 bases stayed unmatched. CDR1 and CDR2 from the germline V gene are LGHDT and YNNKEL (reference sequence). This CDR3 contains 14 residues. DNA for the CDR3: TGTGCCAGCAGCCCCGCGACAGGGCGCCATGAGCAGTTCTTC. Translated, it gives CASSPATGRHEQFF.

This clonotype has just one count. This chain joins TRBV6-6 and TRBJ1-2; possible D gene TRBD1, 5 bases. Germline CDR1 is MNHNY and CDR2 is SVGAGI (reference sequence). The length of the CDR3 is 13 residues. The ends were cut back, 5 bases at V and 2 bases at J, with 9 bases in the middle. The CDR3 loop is CASSRTLNYGYTF. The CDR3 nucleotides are TGTGCCAGCAGTCGGACACTAAACTATGGCTACACCTTC.

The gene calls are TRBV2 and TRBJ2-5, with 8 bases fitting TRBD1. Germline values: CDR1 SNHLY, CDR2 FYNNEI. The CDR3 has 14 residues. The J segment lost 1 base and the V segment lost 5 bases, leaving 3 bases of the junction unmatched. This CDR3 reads CASSSGTGQETQYF. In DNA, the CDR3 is TGTGCCAGCAGTTCCGGGACAGGCCAAGAGACCCAGTACTTC.

The CDR3 sequence is CASSSGQGAVQPQHF. CDR3 DNA sequence: TGTGCCAGCAGTTCCGGACAGGGGGCGGTTCAGCCCCAGCATTTT. The V and J genes are TRBV28 and TRBJ1-5, with 11 nucleotides matching TRBD1. This CDR3 has 15 amino acids. The junction had 5 bases not matched to a gene; V was cut back by 4 bases and J by 6 bases. In germline, CDR1 is MDHEN, CDR2 SYDVKM.

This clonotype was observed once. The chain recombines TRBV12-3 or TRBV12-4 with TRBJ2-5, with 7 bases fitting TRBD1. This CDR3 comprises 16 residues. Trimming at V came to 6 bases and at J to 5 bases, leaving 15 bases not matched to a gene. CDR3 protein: CASSKPLRQGWETQYF. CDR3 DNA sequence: TGTGCCAGCAGCAAACCGTTAAGACAGGGCTGGGAGACCCAGTACTTC.